The 14 T cell receptor beta chains reported below all come from one sample, sequenced in a study of T cells in localized non-small cell lung cancer. The protocol was immunoSEQ multiplex PCR, while the TCRdb copy is restricted to in-frame clones and leaves out a portion. The repertoire holds approximately 29,000 clones, with roughly 84% as singletons. The source was peripheral blood mononuclear cells, collected before any cancer treatment. The origin of the receptors is a man aged 35-69 years with stage III lung adenocarcinoma.

This chain uses TRBV29-1 with TRBJ2-7; TRBD2 aligns across 8 bases. CDR3 size: 14 residues. Trimming at V came to 6 bases and at J to 4 bases, leaving 11 bases not matched to a gene. CDR1 and CDR2 (germline): SQVTM, ANQGSEA. The CDR3 DNA reads as TGCAGCGTCGCAAAAGGGACTAGTGGTTACGAGCAGTACTTC. Its protein is CSVAKGTSGYEQYF.

The chain carries TRBV7-9 and TRBJ2-5; possible D gene TRBD2, 5 bases. Per germline, CDR1 SEHNR and CDR2 FQNEAQ (reference sequence). CDR3 size: 15 residues. With 1 base removed from V and 2 bases from J, the gap between germline ends came to 11 bases. The CDR3 here is CASSLEAAWQETQYF. In DNA form, the CDR3 reads TGTGCCAGCAGCTTAGAAGCGGCATGGCAAGAGACCCAGTACTTC.

The chain is built from TRBV5-1 and TRBJ1-5, with a tentative D call TRBD1 (6 bases). Per germline, CDR1 SGHRS and CDR2 YFSETQ. CDR3 length: 15 residues. V was trimmed by 2 bases and J by 11 bases, leaving 20 bases between them. CDR3 nucleotide sequence: TGCGCCAGCAGCTTTGACAGGCCGGGGGTGGGGGCCCAGCATTTT. This codes for CASSFDRPGVGAQHF.

This chain links TRBV28 with TRBJ2-7, with 9 positions matching TRBD1. The V gene end was trimmed by 3 bases and the J gene end by 8 bases; junction bases not matched to a gene: 8. In germline, CDR1 is MDHEN, CDR2 SYDVKM. This CDR3 is built from 14 residues. The CDR3, as DNA: TGTGCCAGCAGTTTGGAGACAGGGGGTTTCAAGCAGTACGTC. Residues: CASSLETGGFKQYV.

The chain is built from TRBV2 and TRBJ2-5, with D possibly called TRBD1 or TRBD2 (5 bases each). Germline V gives CDR1 SNHLY, CDR2 FYNNEI. The CDR3 consists of 14 residues. The V and J ends lost 6 bases and 1 base respectively, with 12 bases between them. The CDR3 here is CASRVGDGQETQYF. For the CDR3, the DNA is TGTGCCAGCAGGGTAGGGGACGGCCAAGAGACCCAGTACTTC. Based on the CDR3 plus reference TRBV2 and TRBJ2-5, the full variable domain is EPEVTQTPSHQVTQMGQEVILRCVPISNHLYFYWYRQILGQKVEFLVSFYNNEISEKSEIFDDQFSVERPDGSNFTLKIRSTKLEDSAMYFCASRVGDGQETQYFGPGTRLLVL.

The gene calls are TRBV19 and TRBJ2-2, with 10 bases identical to TRBD1. This CDR3 region has 16 residues. The ends lost 4 bases at V and 4 bases at J; junction bases unmatched: 6. Germline V gene sequence: CDR1 LNHDA, CDR2 SQIVND (reference sequence). In nucleotides, the CDR3 is TGTGCCAGTAGTACCAGACAGGGGGCCAGCACCGGGGAGCTGTTTTTT. It codes for CASSTRQGASTGELFF.

The rearrangement uses TRBV19 and TRBJ1-2, with TRBD1 matching over 8 bases. Losses at the gene ends were 5 bases for V and 6 bases for J; bases not matched to a gene: 5. The CDR3 spans 13 residues. Per the germline V gene, CDR1 is LNHDA and CDR2 is SQIVND (reference sequence). CDR3 DNA sequence: TGTGCCAGTAGTGCCGGGACAGGCAATGGCTACACCTTC. Amino acids: CASSAGTGNGYTF.

The chain joins TRBV5-1 to TRBJ2-7; unclear D gene. The germline CDR1 and CDR2 sequences are SGHRS and YFSETQ. The V end lost 1 base, the J end lost 2 bases, and 13 bases lay between the germline ends. CDR3 length: 15 amino acids. The CDR3 DNA reads as TGCGCCAGCAGCTTGCTCGTGGGCCTTGCCTACGAGCAGTACTTC. Residues: CASSLLVGLAYEQYF.

This rearrangement joins TRBV14 to TRBJ2-1; 7 nucleotides align to TRBD2. From germline, CDR1 is SGHDN and CDR2 FVKESK. V lost 1 base, J lost 6 bases, and 12 bases stayed unmatched. CDR3 length equals 17 residues. CDR3 DNA: TGTGCCAGCAGCCAAGTTCTGACTAGCCGGAGCGGCAATGAGCAGTTCTTC. It yields the protein CASSQVLTSRSGNEQFF.

This rearrangement joins TRBV28 to TRBJ1-2; D gene ambiguous. Between the trimmed V and J ends, which lost 3 bases and 5 bases, there was a span of 13 bases. The germline gives CDR1 MDHEN, CDR2 SYDVKM. This CDR3 spans 14 amino acids. CDR3 DNA sequence: TGTGCCAGCAGTTTTCTGGGAAAAACGTATGGCTACACCTTC. The encoded protein is CASSFLGKTYGYTF.

The V gene is TRBV7-6, the J gene TRBJ2-3; no reliable D call. V was cut by 4 bases and J by 2 bases, with 16 bases left in between. The CDR3 is made up of 16 amino acids. CDR1 and CDR2 (germline): SGHVS, FNYEAQ. CDR3 bases: TGTGCCAGCAGCTCTTACCCCCGTCGGACCACAGATACGCAGTATTTT. It codes for CASSSYPRRTTDTQYF.

Note on this clone: At one end the junction does not follow the germline gene, possibly because of a read error. The chain employs TRBV10-3 and TRBJ1-3; D not resolved. Germline lookup yields CDR1 ENHRY and CDR2 SYGVKD. The CDR3 has 15 residues. The CDR3 here is CAISESVFSGNTIYF. CDR3 in DNA: TGTGCCATCAGTGAGTCCGTTTTTTCTGGGAACACCATATATTTT.

J is TRBJ2-3 and V is TRBV7-2; 8 bases are a match to TRBD1. The ends lost 5 bases at V and 4 bases at J; junction bases unmatched: 8. CDR3 length: 15 residues. Germline assignment: CDR1 SGHTA and CDR2 FQGNSA. DNA for the CDR3: TGTGCCAGCAGCACTCGCGGACAGGGCCCAGATACGCAGTATTTT. This codes for CASSTRGQGPDTQYF.

This clone was recorded a few times. The rearrangement links TRBV6-5 to TRBJ2-7, with D maybe TRBD1 (6 bases). The germline V gene encodes CDR1 MNHEY and CDR2 SVGAGI. The V and J ends lost 0 bases and 2 bases respectively, with 8 bases between them. The CDR3 consists of 14 residues. CDR3 nucleotides: TGTGCCAGCAGTTACTCCGCAGGGGCCTACGAGCAGTACGTC. This encodes CASSYSAGAYEQYV.